This T cell receptor (beta chain) is from a study of control samples from healthy donors and cancer patients. V lost 0 bases and J 2 bases, leaving 9 bases between the germline ends. The CDR3 is made up of 15 amino acids. CDR1 and CDR2 (germline): SGHRS, YFSETQ. TCRdb's copy holds only in-frame clones and misses some; the assay was immunoSEQ multiplex PCR. The sample consists of under 150,000 clones, more than 70% of them appearing once. The TCR comes from a woman in her sixties or seventies in good health. V and J are TRBV5-1 and TRBJ2-1, with TRBD2 as a possible D gene (7 bases). The sample comprised blood. The CDR3 protein is CASSLEGGTYNEQFF. CDR3 nucleotide sequence: TGCGCCAGCAGCTTGGAGGGGGGGACCTACAATGAGCAGTTCTTC. Combining the CDR3 with reference TRBV5-1 and TRBJ2-1 gives the whole variable domain KAGVTQTPRYLIKTRGQQVTLSCSPISGHRSVSWYQQTPGQGLQFLFEYFSETQRNKGNFPGRFSGRQFSNSRSEMNVSTLELGDSALYLCASSLEGGTYNEQFFGPGTRLTVL.